The present T cell receptor (beta chain) was sequenced within a study of blood T cells in healthy people across ages. Using a J-beta primer mix together with a sample-barcoded 5' primer, a second PCR was run for 7 to 11 cycles. TCRdb independently ran MiXCR on the 5' RACE reads; one entry per CDR3 protein. The table shows some 730,000 distinct CDR3 sequences, with 22% occurring only once. In this sample, this clonotype turned up a few times. Its target is unknown. Trimming removed 2 bases from V and 8 bases from J, with 10 bases in between. The germline CDR1 and CDR2 sequences are KGHSH and LQKENI. The CDR3 has 13 residues. General study results and limits: The study could not conclusively compare naive and antigen-experienced cells, given its unsorted PBMCs. Versus aged donors, long-lived donors had higher diversity and more naive CD4+ cells. Older age went with lower TCR beta diversity per million T cells, in a roughly linear way. Shifts in expanded clonotypes may have been confounded by donor CMV status, which was unknown.

Specimen: blood. The chain carries TRBV18 and TRBJ2-1; D gene uncertain. The receptor's source is a man aged 70-80 years in good health. CDR3 residues: CASSPGLSDEQFF. CDR3 bases: TGTGCCAGCTCACCAGGGTTGAGCGATGAGCAGTTCTTC. The full variable domain, with the rest looked up from reference TRBV18 and TRBJ2-1, is NAGVMQNPRHLVRRRGQEARLRCSPMKGHSHVYWYRQLPEEGLKFMVYLQKENIIDESGMPKERFSAEFPKEGPSILRIQQVVRGDSAAYFCASSPGLSDEQFFGPGTRLTVL.